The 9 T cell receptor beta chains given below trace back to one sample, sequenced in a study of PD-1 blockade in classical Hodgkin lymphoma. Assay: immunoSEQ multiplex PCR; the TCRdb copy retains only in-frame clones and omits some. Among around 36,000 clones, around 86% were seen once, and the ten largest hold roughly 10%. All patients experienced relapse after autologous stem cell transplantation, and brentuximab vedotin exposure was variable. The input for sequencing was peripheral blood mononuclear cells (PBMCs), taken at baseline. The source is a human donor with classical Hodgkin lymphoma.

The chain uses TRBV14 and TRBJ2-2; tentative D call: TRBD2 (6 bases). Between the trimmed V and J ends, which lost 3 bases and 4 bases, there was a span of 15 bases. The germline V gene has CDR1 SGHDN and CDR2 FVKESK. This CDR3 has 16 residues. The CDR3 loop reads CASSHMGGIGTGELFF. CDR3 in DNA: TGTGCCAGCAGCCATATGGGCGGGATCGGCACCGGGGAGCTGTTTTTT.

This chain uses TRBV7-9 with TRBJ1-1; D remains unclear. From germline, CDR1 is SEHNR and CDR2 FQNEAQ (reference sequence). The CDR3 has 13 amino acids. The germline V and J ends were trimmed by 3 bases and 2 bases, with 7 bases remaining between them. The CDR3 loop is CASSLGSNTEAFF. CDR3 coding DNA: TGTGCCAGCAGCTTGGGATCCAACACTGAAGCTTTCTTT.

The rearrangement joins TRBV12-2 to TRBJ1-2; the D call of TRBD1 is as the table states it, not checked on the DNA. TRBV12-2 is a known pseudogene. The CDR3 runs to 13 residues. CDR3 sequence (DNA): TGTGCAAGTCACGTTGGGACAGCACCCTTTAACACCTTC. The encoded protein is CASHVGTAPFNTF.

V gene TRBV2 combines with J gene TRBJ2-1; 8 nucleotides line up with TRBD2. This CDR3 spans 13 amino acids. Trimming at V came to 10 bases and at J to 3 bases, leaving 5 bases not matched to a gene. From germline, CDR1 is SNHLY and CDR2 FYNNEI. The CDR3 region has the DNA TGTGCCACCCAACTAGCGGACTACAATGAGCAGTTCTTC. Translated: CATQLADYNEQFF. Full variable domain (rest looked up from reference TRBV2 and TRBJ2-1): EPEVTQTPSHQVTQMGQEVILRCVPISNHLYFYWYRQILGQKVEFLVSFYNNEISEKSEIFDDQFSVERPDGSNFTLKIRSTKLEDSAMYFCATQLADYNEQFFGPGTRLTVL.

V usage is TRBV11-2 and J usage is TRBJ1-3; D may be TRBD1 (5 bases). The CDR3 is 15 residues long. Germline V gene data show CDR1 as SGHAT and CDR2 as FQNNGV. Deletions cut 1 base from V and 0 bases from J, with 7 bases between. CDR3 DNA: TGTGCCAGCAGCTTAGTGGGGGGCTCTGGAAACACCATATATTTT. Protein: CASSLVGGSGNTIYF.

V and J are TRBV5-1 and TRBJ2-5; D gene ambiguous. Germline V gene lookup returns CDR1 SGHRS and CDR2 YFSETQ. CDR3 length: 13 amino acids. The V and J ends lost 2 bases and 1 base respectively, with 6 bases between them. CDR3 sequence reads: CASSFMPQETQYF. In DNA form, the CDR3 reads TGCGCCAGCAGCTTTATGCCCCAAGAGACCCAGTACTTC.

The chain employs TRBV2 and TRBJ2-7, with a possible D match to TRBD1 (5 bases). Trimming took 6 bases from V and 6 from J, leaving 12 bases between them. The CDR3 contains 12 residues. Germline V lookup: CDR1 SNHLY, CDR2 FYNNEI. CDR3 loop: CASRGQVGEQYF. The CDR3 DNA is TGTGCCAGCAGGGGGCAAGTAGGCGAGCAGTACTTC.

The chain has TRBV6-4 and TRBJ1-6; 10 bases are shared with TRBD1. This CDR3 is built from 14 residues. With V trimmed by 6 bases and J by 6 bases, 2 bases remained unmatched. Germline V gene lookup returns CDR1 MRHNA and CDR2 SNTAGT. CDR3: CASRGQGRNSPLHF. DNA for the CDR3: TGTGCCAGCAGGGGACAGGGGCGTAATTCACCCCTCCACTTT.

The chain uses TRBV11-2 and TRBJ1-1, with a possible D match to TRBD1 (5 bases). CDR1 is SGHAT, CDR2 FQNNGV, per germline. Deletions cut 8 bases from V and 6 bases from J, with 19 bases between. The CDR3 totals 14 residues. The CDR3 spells CASRLTRGRAEAFF. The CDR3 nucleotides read TGTGCCAGCCGATTAACTCGGGGCAGGGCTGAAGCTTTCTTT.